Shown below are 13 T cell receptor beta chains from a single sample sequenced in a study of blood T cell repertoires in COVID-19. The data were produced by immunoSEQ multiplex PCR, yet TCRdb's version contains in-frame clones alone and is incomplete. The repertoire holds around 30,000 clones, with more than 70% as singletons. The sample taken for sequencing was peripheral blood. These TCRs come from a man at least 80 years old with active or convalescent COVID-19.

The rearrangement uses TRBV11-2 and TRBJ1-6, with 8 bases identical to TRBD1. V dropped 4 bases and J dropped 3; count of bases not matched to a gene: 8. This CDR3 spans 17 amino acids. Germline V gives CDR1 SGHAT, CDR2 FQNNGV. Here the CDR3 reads CASSSGQGLIYNSPLHF. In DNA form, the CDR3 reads TGTGCCAGCAGCTCTGGACAGGGACTCATCTATAATTCACCCCTCCACTTT.

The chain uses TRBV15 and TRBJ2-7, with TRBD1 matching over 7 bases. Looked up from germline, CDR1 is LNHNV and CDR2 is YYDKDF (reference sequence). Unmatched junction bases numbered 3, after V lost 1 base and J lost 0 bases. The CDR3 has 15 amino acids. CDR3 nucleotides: TGTGCCACCAGCAGAGGGGACAGCAGCTCCTACGAGCAGTACTTC. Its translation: CATSRGDSSSYEQYF.

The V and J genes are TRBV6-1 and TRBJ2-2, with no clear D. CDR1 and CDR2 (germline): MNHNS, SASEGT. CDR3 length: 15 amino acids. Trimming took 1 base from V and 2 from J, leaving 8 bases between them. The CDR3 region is CASSEDGSNTGELFF. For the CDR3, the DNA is TGTGCCAGCAGTGAAGATGGCAGTAACACCGGGGAGCTGTTTTTT.

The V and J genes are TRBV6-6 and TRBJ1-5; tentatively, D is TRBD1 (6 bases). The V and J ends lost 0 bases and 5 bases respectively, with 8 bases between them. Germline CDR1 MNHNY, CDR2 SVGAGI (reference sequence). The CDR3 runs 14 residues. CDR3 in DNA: TGTGCCAGCAGTTACTCTCGGACAGATCAGCCCCAGCATTTT. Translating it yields CASSYSRTDQPQHF.

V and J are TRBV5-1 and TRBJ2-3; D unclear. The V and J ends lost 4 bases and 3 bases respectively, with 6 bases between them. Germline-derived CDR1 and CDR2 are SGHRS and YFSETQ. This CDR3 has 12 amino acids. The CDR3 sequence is CASSPGTDTQYF. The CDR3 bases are TGCGCCAGCAGCCCAGGAACAGATACGCAGTATTTT.

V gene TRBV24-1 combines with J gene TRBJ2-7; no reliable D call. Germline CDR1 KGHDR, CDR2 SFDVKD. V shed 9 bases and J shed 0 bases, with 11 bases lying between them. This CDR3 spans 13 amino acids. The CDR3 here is CATPLPCSYEQYF. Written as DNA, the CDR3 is TGTGCCACCCCCCTACCGTGCTCCTACGAGCAGTACTTC.

CDR3 bases: TGTGCCAGCAGCTTAGGCGGAGCGGGTACCGGGGAGCTGTTTTTT. This codes for CASSLGGAGTGELFF. The V call is TRBV7-8, the J call TRBJ2-2; D may be TRBD2 (6 bases). The CDR3 is made up of 15 amino acids. V dropped 1 base and J dropped 5 bases, with 11 bases sitting between them. Germline CDR1 and CDR2: SGHVS and FQNEAQ. Combining the CDR3 with reference TRBV7-8 and TRBJ2-2 gives the whole variable domain GAGVSQSPRYKVAKRGQDVALRCDPISGHVSLFWYQQALGQGPEFLTYFQNEAQLDKSGLPSDRFFAERPEGSVSTLKIQRTQQEDSAVYLCASSLGGAGTGELFFGEGSRLTVL.

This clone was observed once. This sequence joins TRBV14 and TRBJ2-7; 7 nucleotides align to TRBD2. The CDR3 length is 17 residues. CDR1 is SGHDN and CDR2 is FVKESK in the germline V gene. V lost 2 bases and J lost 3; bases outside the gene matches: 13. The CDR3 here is CASSQLYLASGLYEQYF. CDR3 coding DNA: TGTGCCAGCAGCCAATTATACTTGGCTAGCGGCCTCTACGAGCAGTACTTC.

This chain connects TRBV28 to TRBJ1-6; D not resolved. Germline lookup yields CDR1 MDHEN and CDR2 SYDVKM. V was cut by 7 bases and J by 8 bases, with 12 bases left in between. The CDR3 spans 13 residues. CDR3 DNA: TGTGCCAGCACCCCTAGTCCCGATTCACCCCTCCACTTT. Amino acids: CASTPSPDSPLHF. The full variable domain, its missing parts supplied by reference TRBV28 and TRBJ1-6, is DVKVTQSSRYLVKRTGEKVFLECVQDMDHENMFWYRQDPGLGLRLIYFSYDVKMKEKGDIPEGYSVSREKKERFSLILESASTNQTSMYLCASTPSPDSPLHFGNGTRLTVT.

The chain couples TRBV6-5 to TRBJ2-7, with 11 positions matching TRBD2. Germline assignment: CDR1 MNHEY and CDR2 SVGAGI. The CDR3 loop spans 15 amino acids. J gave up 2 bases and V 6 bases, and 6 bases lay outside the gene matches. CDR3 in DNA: TGTGCCAGCAGAGGACTAGCGGGCCTCACCTACGAGCAGTACTTC. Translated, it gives CASRGLAGLTYEQYF.

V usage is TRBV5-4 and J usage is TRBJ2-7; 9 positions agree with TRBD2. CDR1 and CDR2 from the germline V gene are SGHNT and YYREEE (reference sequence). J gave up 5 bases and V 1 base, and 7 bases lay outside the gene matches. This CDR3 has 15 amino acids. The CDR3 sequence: CASSLKREDYNEQYF. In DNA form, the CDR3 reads TGTGCCAGCAGCTTGAAGCGGGAGGATTATAACGAGCAGTACTTC.

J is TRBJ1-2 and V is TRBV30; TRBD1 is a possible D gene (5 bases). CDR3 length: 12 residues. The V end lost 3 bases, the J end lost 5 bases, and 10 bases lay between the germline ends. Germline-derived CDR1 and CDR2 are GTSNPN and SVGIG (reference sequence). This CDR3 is CAWSLTEYGYTF. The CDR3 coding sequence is TGTGCCTGGAGCCTGACAGAATATGGCTACACCTTC.

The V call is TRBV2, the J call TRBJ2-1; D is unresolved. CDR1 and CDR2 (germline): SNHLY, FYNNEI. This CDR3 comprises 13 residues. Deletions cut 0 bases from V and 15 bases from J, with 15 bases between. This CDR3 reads CASSEALAAPLFF. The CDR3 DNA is TGTGCCAGCAGTGAAGCCCTTGCCGCGCCACTGTTCTTC.